This passage covers 25 T cell receptor beta chains from one sample sequenced in a study of T cell responses to AZD1222 COVID-19 vaccine. Produced via immunoSEQ multiplex PCR; TCRdb's table is partial and in-frame only. The sample yields approximately 120,000 clones, roughly 87% seen once. The sequencing here drew on peripheral blood, taken on day 0 of AZD1222 vaccination. These receptors came from an adult in good health.

The chain carries TRBV6-1 and TRBJ1-6; 7 bases map to TRBD1. Losses at the gene ends were 3 bases for V and 9 bases for J; bases not matched to a gene: 8. This CDR3 contains 15 residues. Germline V CDR1 and CDR2: MNHNS, SASEGT. CDR3 DNA sequence: TGTGCCAGCAGTGAGGCTACCGGGACAGTTTCACCCCTCCACTTT. It is translated as CASSEATGTVSPLHF.

V is TRBV20-1 and J is TRBJ1-1; the D is unclear. Germline CDR1 is DFQATT and CDR2 is SNEGSKA (reference sequence). The CDR3 loop spans 12 amino acids. The V end lost 3 bases, the J end lost 4 bases, and 9 bases lay between the germline ends. DNA for the CDR3: TGCAGTGCTAGTCGAGTGTCCACTGAAGCTTTCTTT. Residues: CSASRVSTEAFF.

This chain joins TRBV4-1 and TRBJ2-7; 8 nucleotides align to TRBD2. J lost 3 bases, V lost 1 base, and 5 bases had no gene match. CDR1 and CDR2 from the germline V gene are MGHRA and YSYEKL. This CDR3 spans 15 amino acids. DNA of the CDR3: TGCGCCAGCAGCCAAGCCAGCGGGGGTAGCTACGAGCAGTACTTC. Its translation is CASSQASGGSYEQYF.

This clone occurred once. V gene TRBV10-3 combines with J gene TRBJ2-7; D might be TRBD1 (6 bases). The V and J ends lost 5 bases and 5 bases respectively, with 13 bases between them. The germline V gene encodes CDR1 ENHRY and CDR2 SYGVKD. The CDR3 spans 13 residues. Written as DNA, the CDR3 is TGTGCCATCAGTAATACAGGGCCCCACGAGCAGTACTTC. Translation: CAISNTGPHEQYF.

The CDR3 region is CASSTGGSYEQYF. CDR3 DNA: TGTGCCAGCAGTACGGGGGGCTCCTACGAGCAGTACTTC. The V gene is TRBV27, the J gene TRBJ2-7; 7 nucleotides align to TRBD2. Trimming removed 5 bases from V and 0 bases from J; junction bases left unmatched: 1. Germline assignment: CDR1 MNHEY and CDR2 SMNVEV (reference sequence). This CDR3 comprises 13 residues.

The chain links TRBV15 to TRBJ2-7; possibly TRBD2 for D (5 bases). There are 15 residues in the CDR3. Per the germline V gene, CDR1 is LNHNV and CDR2 is YYDKDF (reference sequence). The V and J ends lost 3 bases and 4 bases respectively, with 16 bases between them. CDR3: CATSSNLGSGYEQYF. DNA for the CDR3: TGTGCCACCAGCAGTAATCTCGGATCGGGATACGAGCAGTACTTC.

V is TRBV5-1 and J is TRBJ2-5, with no clear D. CDR1 is SGHRS and CDR2 is YFSETQ in the germline V gene. Deletions cut 2 bases from V and 5 bases from J, with 10 bases between. The CDR3 length is 13 residues. The CDR3: CASSLVSWETQYF. The CDR3 DNA reads TGCGCCAGCAGCTTAGTATCTTGGGAGACCCAGTACTTC.

V gene TRBV4-3 combines with J gene TRBJ1-3; TRBD1 might be the D (6 bases). The CDR3 loop spans 14 amino acids. Germline lookup yields CDR1 LGHNA and CDR2 YSLEER. Trimming shortened V by 6 bases and J by 7 bases, and 16 bases separated the two germline ends. CDR3 nucleotides: TGCGCCAGCAGTCAAAGTAGGGGGGGGAACACCATATATTTT. Translation: CASSQSRGGNTIYF.

The chain is built from TRBV25-1 and TRBJ1-4, with D possibly TRBD1 on 5 matching bases. Germline V gene data show CDR1 as MGHDK and CDR2 as SYGVNS. V lost 2 bases and J 4 bases, leaving 17 bases between the germline ends. The CDR3 has 17 amino acids. CDR3 nucleotides: TGTGCCAGCAGTGAACCGCCCTTTACAGGCGATAATGAAAAACTGTTTTTT. It yields the protein CASSEPPFTGDNEKLFF.

The chain employs TRBV14 and TRBJ2-7; D remains unclear. There are 14 residues in the CDR3. Germline assignment: CDR1 SGHDN and CDR2 FVKESK. The V end lost 2 bases, the J end lost 1 base, and 9 bases lay between the germline ends. DNA for the CDR3: TGTGCCAGCAGCCAACTACGTCGGTCCTACGAGCAGTACTTC. Translated: CASSQLRRSYEQYF.

The CDR3 loop is CASSPVLGETQYF. DNA for the CDR3: TGTGCCAGCAGTCCGGTGCTCGGGGAGACCCAGTACTTC. J is TRBJ2-5 and V is TRBV6-5; D is uncertain. V lost 5 bases, J lost 5 bases, and 12 bases lay in between. CDR3 length equals 13 residues. CDR1 is MNHEY and CDR2 is SVGAGI in the germline V gene.

The gene calls are TRBV30 and TRBJ1-3, with D uncertain. The CDR3 spans 15 residues. V lost 1 base and J 0 bases, leaving 10 bases between the germline ends. Germline lookup yields CDR1 GTSNPN and CDR2 SVGIG (reference sequence). CDR3 nucleotides: TGTGCCTGGAGTGCCCAAGGTCTCTCTGGAAACACCATATATTTT. It is translated as CAWSAQGLSGNTIYF.

The genes are TRBV23-1 and TRBJ2-2, with D maybe TRBD1 (5 bases). TRBV23-1 is sorted into the ORF group, with uncertain function. The V end was cut by 4 bases, the J end by 7 bases, with 22 bases between. The CDR3 loop spans 17 amino acids. This chain's CDR3 is CASSPKSWPGKFGELFF. The DNA for the CDR3 is TGCGCCAGCAGTCCCAAGTCGTGGCCAGGGAAGTTCGGGGAGCTGTTTTTT.

The rearrangement links TRBV14 to TRBJ2-3, with TRBD2 matching 7 bases. This CDR3 has 13 residues. V gave up 0 bases and J gave up 6 bases; unmatched junction bases: 0. Germline-derived CDR1 and CDR2 are SGHDN and FVKESK. The CDR3 loop reads CASSQEAGDTQYF. The DNA of the CDR3 is TGTGCCAGCAGCCAAGAAGCGGGGGATACGCAGTATTTT.

The chain combines TRBV29-1 with TRBJ1-1, with D tentatively TRBD1 (5 bases). The CDR3 length is 13 residues. The V and J ends lost 6 bases and 0 bases respectively, with 11 bases between them. CDR1 SQVTM and CDR2 ANQGSEA come from the germline V gene. DNA of the CDR3: TGCAGCGTCGAGGGACGGCTGAACACTGAAGCTTTCTTT. It is translated as CSVEGRLNTEAFF.

V is TRBV14 and J is TRBJ1-2, with D perhaps matching TRBD1 (5 bases). The CDR3 length is 13 residues. V was shortened by 1 base and J by 4 bases, with 7 bases between the two germline ends. The germline V gene has CDR1 SGHDN and CDR2 FVKESK. CDR3 sequence reads: CASSQGTIYGYTF. CDR3 DNA sequence: TGTGCCAGCAGCCAAGGGACAATCTATGGCTACACCTTC.

CDR3 bases: TGTGCCAGCAGCCCACAGGGGGGGACAACCGAGCAGTACTTC. As protein: CASSPQGGTTEQYF. V is TRBV6-5 and J is TRBJ2-7, with TRBD1 as a possible D gene (8 bases). The CDR3 spans 14 residues. Germline V lookup: CDR1 MNHEY, CDR2 SVGAGI. The ends were cut back, 6 bases at V and 6 bases at J, with 18 bases in the middle.

V usage is TRBV5-3 and J usage is TRBJ2-1, with 7 bases lining up with TRBD1. TRBV5-3 is filed as an ORF, its function uncertain. After removal of 2 bases from V and 10 bases from J, the junction contained 12 bases not matched to a gene. The CDR3 spans 15 residues. The CDR3 DNA reads TGTGCCAGAAGCTTCAAGGGACAGTTTAGGGGAGAGCAGTTCTTC. This encodes CARSFKGQFRGEQFF.

The genes are TRBV5-1 and TRBJ2-3, with D possibly TRBD1 on 6 matching bases. The CDR3 contains 14 residues. Trimming pared 0 bases from V and 4 bases from J, leaving 9 bases between. Germline V gives CDR1 SGHRS, CDR2 YFSETQ. This CDR3 is CASSLGRGSDTQYF. CDR3 nucleotide sequence: TGCGCCAGCAGCTTGGGTAGGGGGTCAGATACGCAGTATTTT.

The chain combines TRBV6-2 or TRBV6-3 with TRBJ1-1; D is unclear. Between the trimmed V and J ends, which lost 1 base and 8 bases, there was a span of 26 bases. Germline CDR1 reads MNHEY; CDR2 reads SVGEGT. The CDR3 length is 18 residues. The CDR3 reads CASSYYGTALAPGVEAFF. The CDR3 DNA reads as TGTGCCAGCAGTTACTACGGAACAGCTCTCGCTCCAGGAGTGGAAGCTTTCTTT.

The V and J genes are TRBV28 and TRBJ1-2, with D possibly TRBD1 on 6 matching bases. CDR1 is MDHEN and CDR2 is SYDVKM in the germline V gene. V lost 5 bases and J lost 3, with 16 bases in between. The CDR3 sequence is 15 residues long. The chain's CDR3 is CASSPTGLFYYGYTF. The CDR3, as DNA: TGTGCCAGCAGTCCCACAGGGTTATTCTACTATGGCTACACCTTC.

The genes are TRBV28 and TRBJ2-1; weak D call: TRBD1 (6 bases). With 4 bases removed from V and 13 bases from J, the gap between germline ends came to 14 bases. Germline CDR1 and CDR2: MDHEN and SYDVKM. The CDR3 consists of 12 residues. The CDR3 protein is CASSSSPDSQFF. CDR3 coding DNA: TGTGCCAGCAGTTCCTCCCCGGACAGTCAGTTCTTC.

J is TRBJ1-3 and V is TRBV6-1; 9 bases map to TRBD1. J lost 3 bases, V lost 8 bases, and 11 bases had no gene match. The CDR3 spans 16 residues. The germline V gene has CDR1 MNHNS and CDR2 SASEGT. The CDR3 DNA reads as TGTGCCAGCGGTGTCGGGACAGGGAACGATGGAAACACCATATATTTT. Translating it yields CASGVGTGNDGNTIYF.

The J gene is TRBJ1-4, the V gene TRBV7-9, with a weak D call TRBD1 (6 bases). This CDR3 comprises 16 residues. Germline CDR1 SEHNR, CDR2 FQNEAQ (reference sequence). V was shortened by 4 bases and J by 7 bases, with 19 bases between the two germline ends. CDR3 region: CASSYNTGHGSEKLFF. The CDR3 DNA reads TGTGCCAGCAGCTATAACACAGGGCACGGGAGTGAAAAACTGTTTTTT.

This chain joins TRBV6-2 or TRBV6-3 and TRBJ2-1; TRBD2 matches 8 bases. The V segment lost 4 bases and the J segment 6 bases; nucleotides outside the gene matches: 11. The CDR3 length is 16 residues. Germline CDR1 reads MNHEY; CDR2 reads SVGEGT. The CDR3 nucleotides read TGTGCCAGCAGTTTCGCCGGGACTAGTCGCATCAATGAGCAGTTCTTC. Its protein is CASSFAGTSRINEQFF.